Listed below are T cell receptor beta chains from one sample, sequenced in a study of identical twins. A single record per CDR3 protein comes from TCRdb applying MiXCR to the 5' RACE reads. The sample carries roughly 1,500,000 distinct CDR3 sequences, about 30% recorded once. The sequenced material came from cord blood. These receptors originate from a newborn girl in good health. The conserved cysteine and the conserved F or W are not part of the CDR3 here.

TRBV7-9	TRBJ2-5	ASSFWSPRASWGLQETQY
TRBV7-9	TRBJ2-5	ASSNGWPETQY
TRBV13	TRBJ2-3	ASSSQTLAGRGTDTQY
TRBV3-1	TRBJ1-2	ANSQTEGNYGYT
TRBV6-5	TRBJ1-4	ASSYRRRFNEKLF
TRBV20-1	TRBJ1-2	SSRDFYGYT
TRBV7-2	TRBJ1-5	ASSFGTGESNQPQH
TRBV20-1	TRBJ2-5	SASLSGAETQY
TRBV7-9	TRBJ2-5	ASRYTRSGETQY
TRBV28	TRBJ1-6	ASSFRPWTGGAGLSSPLH
TRBV20-1	TRBJ2-7	SARGLYPYEQY
TRBV6-5	.	ASSYPLRPRGETQY
TRBV11-2	TRBJ2-5	ASSLHLGKETQY